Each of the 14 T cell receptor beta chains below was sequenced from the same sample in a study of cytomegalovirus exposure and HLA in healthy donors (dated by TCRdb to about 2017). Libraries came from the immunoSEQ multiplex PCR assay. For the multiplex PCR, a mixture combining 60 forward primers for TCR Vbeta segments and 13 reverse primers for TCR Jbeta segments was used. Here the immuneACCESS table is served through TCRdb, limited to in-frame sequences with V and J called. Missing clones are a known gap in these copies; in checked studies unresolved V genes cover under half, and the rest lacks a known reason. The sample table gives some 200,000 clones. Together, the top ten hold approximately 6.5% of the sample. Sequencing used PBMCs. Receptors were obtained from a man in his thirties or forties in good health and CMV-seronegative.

CDR3 residues: CASSQDRALRTGAFF. The CDR3 DNA follows: TGTGCCAGCAGCCAAGACAGGGCACTCCGAACAGGAGCTTTCTTT. The chain is built from TRBV6-1 and TRBJ1-1, with TRBD1 matching over 7 bases. In germline, CDR1 is MNHNS, CDR2 SASEGT. The CDR3 has 15 residues. J lost 10 bases, V lost 6 bases, and 17 bases had no gene match.

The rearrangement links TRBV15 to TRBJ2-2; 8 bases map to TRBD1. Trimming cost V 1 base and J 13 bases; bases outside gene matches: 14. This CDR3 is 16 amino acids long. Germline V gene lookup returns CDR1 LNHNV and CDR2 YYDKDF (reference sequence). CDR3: CATSRADRAVLTGLFF. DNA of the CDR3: TGTGCCACCAGCAGAGCGGACAGGGCCGTCTTGACTGGGCTGTTTTTT.

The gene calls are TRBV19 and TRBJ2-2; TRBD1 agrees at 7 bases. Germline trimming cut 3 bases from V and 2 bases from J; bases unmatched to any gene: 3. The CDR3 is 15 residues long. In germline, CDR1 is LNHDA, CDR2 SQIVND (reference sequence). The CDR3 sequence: CASSMTGTNTGELFF. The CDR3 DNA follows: TGTGCCAGTAGTATGACAGGGACCAACACCGGGGAGCTGTTTTTT.

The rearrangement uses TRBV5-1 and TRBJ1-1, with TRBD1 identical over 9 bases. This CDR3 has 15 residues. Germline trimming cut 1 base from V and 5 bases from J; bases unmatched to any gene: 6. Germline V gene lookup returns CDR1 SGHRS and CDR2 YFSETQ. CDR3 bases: TGCGCCAGCAGCTTGTTTGGACAGGGGAATACTGAAGCTTTCTTT. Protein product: CASSLFGQGNTEAFF.

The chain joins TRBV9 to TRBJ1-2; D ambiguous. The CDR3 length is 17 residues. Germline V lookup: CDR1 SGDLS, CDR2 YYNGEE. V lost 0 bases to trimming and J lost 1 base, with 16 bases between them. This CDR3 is CASSVGIGRRINYGYTF. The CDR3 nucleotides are TGTGCCAGCAGCGTAGGGATAGGCAGGAGGATTAACTATGGCTACACCTTC.

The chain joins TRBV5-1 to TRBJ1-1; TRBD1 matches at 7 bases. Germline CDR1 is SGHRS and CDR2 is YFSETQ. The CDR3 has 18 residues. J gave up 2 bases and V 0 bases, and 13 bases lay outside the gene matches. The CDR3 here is CASSLAANRGIYNTEAFF. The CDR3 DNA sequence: TGCGCCAGCAGCTTGGCGGCCAACAGGGGAATATATAACACTGAAGCTTTCTTT.

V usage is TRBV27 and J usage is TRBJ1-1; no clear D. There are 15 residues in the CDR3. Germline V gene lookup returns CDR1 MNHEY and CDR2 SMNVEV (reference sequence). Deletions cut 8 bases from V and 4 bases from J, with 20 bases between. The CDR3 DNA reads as TGTGCCAGCTTCCTGGAGACTCTAGGCACCACTGAAGCTTTCTTT. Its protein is CASFLETLGTTEAFF.

CDR3: CASSTYGAYEQYF. The DNA of the CDR3 is TGTGCCAGTAGTACCTACGGAGCCTACGAGCAGTACTTC. The chain joins TRBV19 to TRBJ2-7, with D hard to call. Trimming removed 4 bases from V and 2 bases from J, with 9 bases in between. The CDR3 is 13 residues long. CDR1 and CDR2 from the germline V gene are LNHDA and SQIVND (reference sequence).

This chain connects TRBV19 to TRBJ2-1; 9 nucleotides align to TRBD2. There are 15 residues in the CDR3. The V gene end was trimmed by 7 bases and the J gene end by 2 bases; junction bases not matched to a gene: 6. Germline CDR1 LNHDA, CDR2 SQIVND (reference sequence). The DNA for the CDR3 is TGTGCCAGTATGCTACTAGCGGGTACCTACAATGAGCAGTTCTTC. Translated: CASMLLAGTYNEQFF.

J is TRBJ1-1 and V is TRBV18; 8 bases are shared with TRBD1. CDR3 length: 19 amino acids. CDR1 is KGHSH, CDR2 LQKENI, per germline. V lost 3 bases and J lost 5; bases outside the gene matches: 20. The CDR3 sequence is CASSPPGRAGGLSGTEAFF. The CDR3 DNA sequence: TGTGCCAGCTCACCCCCGGGGCGGGCAGGGGGCTTGAGTGGTACTGAAGCTTTCTTT.

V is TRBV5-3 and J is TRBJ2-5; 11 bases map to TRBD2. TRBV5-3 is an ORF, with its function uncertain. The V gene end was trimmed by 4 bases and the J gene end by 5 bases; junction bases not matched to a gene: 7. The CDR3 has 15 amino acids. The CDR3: CARSVTSGRRETQYF. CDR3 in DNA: TGTGCCAGAAGCGTAACTAGCGGGAGACGGGAGACCCAGTACTTC.

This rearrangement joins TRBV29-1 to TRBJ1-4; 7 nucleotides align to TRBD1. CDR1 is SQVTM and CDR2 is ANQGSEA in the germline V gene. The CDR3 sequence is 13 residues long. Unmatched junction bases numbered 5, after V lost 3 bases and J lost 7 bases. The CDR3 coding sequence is TGCAGCGTTGATGGAGGGGGCAGTGAAAAACTGTTTTTT. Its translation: CSVDGGGSEKLFF.

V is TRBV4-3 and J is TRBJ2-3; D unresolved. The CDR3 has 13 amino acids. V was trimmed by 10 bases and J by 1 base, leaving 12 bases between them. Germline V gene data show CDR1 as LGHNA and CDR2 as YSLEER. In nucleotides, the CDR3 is TGCGCCATACCTAGACCAGGCACAGATACGCAGTATTTT. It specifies CAIPRPGTDTQYF.

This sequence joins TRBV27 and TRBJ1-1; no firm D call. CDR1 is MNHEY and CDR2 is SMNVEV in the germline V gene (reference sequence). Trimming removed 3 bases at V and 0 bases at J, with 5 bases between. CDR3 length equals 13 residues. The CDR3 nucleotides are TGTGCCAGCAGTTTTGGCCTGAACACTGAAGCTTTCTTT. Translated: CASSFGLNTEAFF.